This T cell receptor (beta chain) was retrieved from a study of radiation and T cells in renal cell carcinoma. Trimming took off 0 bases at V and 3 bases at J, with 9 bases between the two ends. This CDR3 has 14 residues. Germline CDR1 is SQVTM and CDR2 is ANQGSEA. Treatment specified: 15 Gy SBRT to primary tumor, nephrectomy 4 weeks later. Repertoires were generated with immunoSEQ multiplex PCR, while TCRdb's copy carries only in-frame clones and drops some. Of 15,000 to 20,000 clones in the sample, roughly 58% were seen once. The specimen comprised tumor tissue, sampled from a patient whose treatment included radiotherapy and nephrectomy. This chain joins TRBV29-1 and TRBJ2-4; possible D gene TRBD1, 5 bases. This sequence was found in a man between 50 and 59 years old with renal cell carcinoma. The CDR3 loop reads CSVEDQGSKNIQYF. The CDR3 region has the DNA TGCAGCGTTGAAGATCAGGGAAGCAAAAACATTCAGTACTTC.